This entry lists 16 T cell receptor beta chains sequenced from one sample in a study of Graves' ophthalmopathy and Graves' hyperthyroidism. TCR beta CDR3 regions were amplified from RNA transcripts. The library came from an HTBI-primed first-round RT-PCR and a second-round multiplex PCR. TCRdb re-called the multiplex PCR reads with MiXCR, one entry per CDR3 protein. The sample carries roughly 600,000 distinct CDR3 sequences, about 35% recorded once. The sequenced material came from peripheral blood or thyroid tissue (not recorded which). The origin of the receptors is an adult man with Graves' hyperthyroidism.

This clonotype was found a few times. This chain connects TRBV20-1 to TRBJ2-5, with 14 nucleotides matching TRBD2. Trimming cost V 5 bases and J 5 bases; bases outside gene matches: 10. The CDR3 sequence is 16 residues long. CDR1 is DFQATT, CDR2 SNEGSKA, per germline (reference sequence). CDR3 sequence: CSASTSGRAGGETQYF. As DNA, the CDR3 is TGCAGTGCTTCGACTAGCGGGAGGGCCGGGGGGGAGACCCAGTACTTC.

This chain joins TRBV2 and TRBJ1-5; TRBD1 might be the D (5 bases). The V end was cut by 5 bases, the J end by 0 bases, with 8 bases between. Germline V gene sequence: CDR1 SNHLY, CDR2 FYNNEI. CDR3 size: 14 residues. The CDR3 nucleotides read TGTGCCAGCAGTAGCGGGGGTAGCAATCAGCCCCAGCATTTT. It codes for CASSSGGSNQPQHF.

In this sample, this clonotype turned up many times. V gene TRBV15 combines with J gene TRBJ1-2; 9 bases are a match to TRBD1. Germline values: CDR1 LNHNV, CDR2 YYDKDF (reference sequence). The ends lost 4 bases at V and 8 bases at J; junction bases unmatched: 11. The CDR3 loop spans 15 amino acids. The CDR3 sequence is CATSNAGTGNLGYTF. CDR3 nucleotides: TGTGCCACCAGCAATGCCGGGACAGGGAACTTAGGCTACACCTTC.

V and J are TRBV7-9 and TRBJ2-1; 8 bases map to TRBD2. J lost 3 bases, V lost 0 bases, and 4 bases had no gene match. There are 16 residues in the CDR3. Germline CDR1 reads SEHNR; CDR2 reads FQNEAQ (reference sequence). CDR3 amino acids: CASSLASGGFYNEQFF. DNA for the CDR3: TGTGCCAGCAGCTTAGCGAGCGGGGGATTCTACAATGAGCAGTTCTTC.

Only a few counts were recorded for this clonotype. The chain carries TRBV6-5 and TRBJ2-5; D ambiguous. The CDR3 is made up of 15 amino acids. The V end lost 7 bases, the J end lost 3 bases, and 18 bases lay between the germline ends. Germline CDR1 MNHEY, CDR2 SVGAGI. As DNA, the CDR3 is TGTGCCAGCAACCGACTTTATCGTCATAAAGAGACCCAGTACTTC. This encodes CASNRLYRHKETQYF.

Concerning this clonotype: Because it lacks the conserved phenylalanine or tryptophan at the end, this CDR3 is likely a read error. This chain uses TRBV5-4 with TRBJ2-1, with 9 nucleotides matching TRBD2. The CDR3 runs 15 residues. Looked up from germline, CDR1 is SGHNT and CDR2 is YYREEE (reference sequence). V lost 3 bases to trimming and J lost 5 bases; unmatched junction nucleotides: 6. Here the CDR3 reads CASSSLAGVNNEQFL. In DNA, the CDR3 is TGTGCCAGCAGCTCACTAGCGGGCGTGAACAATGAGCAGTTCCTC.

The chain has TRBV24-1 and TRBJ2-7; 14 bases agree with TRBD2. The germline CDR1 and CDR2 sequences are KGHDR and SFDVKD. V was pared by 0 bases and J by 7 bases, with 4 bases of the junction left unmatched. This CDR3 is built from 16 residues. This chain's CDR3 is CATSDLGLAGGYEQYF. For the CDR3, the DNA is TGTGCCACCAGTGATTTGGGACTAGCGGGAGGCTATGAGCAGTACTTC.

The CDR3 here is CASSQLTVGNTEAFF. In DNA, the CDR3 is TGTGCCAGCAGTCAACTAACGGTAGGGAACACTGAAGCTTTCTTT. This rearrangement joins TRBV6-5 to TRBJ1-1; D is undetermined. The V end was cut by 5 bases, the J end by 1 base, with 14 bases between. This CDR3 comprises 15 residues. CDR1 is MNHEY and CDR2 is SVGAGI in the germline V gene.

This CDR3 is CASSYTPRETQYF. The CDR3 nucleotides read TGTGCCAGCAGTTACACTCCTAGGGAGACCCAGTACTTC. The V gene is TRBV6-2 or TRBV6-3, the J gene TRBJ2-5; D gene unclear. The CDR3 contains 13 residues. The V gene's germline CDR1 is MNHEY and CDR2 SVGEGT. Trimming took off 2 bases at V and 5 bases at J, with 9 bases between the two ends.

A single count supports this clonotype. One junction end disagrees with the germline gene, perhaps due to a read error. This chain links TRBV25-1 with TRBJ2-7; the D gene could be TRBD1 or TRBD2 (5 bases each). From germline, CDR1 is MGHDK and CDR2 SYGVNS. The CDR3 totals 16 residues. The CDR3 protein is CASSTPLPGPADPLDF. In nucleotides, the CDR3 is TGTGCCAGCAGTACCCCCCTTCCGGGACCAGCGGATCCTTTGGACTTC.

This rearrangement joins TRBV29-1 to TRBJ1-1, with 8 bases matching TRBD1. The CDR3 length is 11 residues. V lost 7 bases to trimming and J lost 5 bases; unmatched junction nucleotides: 3. CDR1 and CDR2 from the germline V gene are SQVTM and ANQGSEA. The CDR3 loop is CSATGVTEAFF. CDR3 sequence (DNA): TGCAGCGCGACAGGGGTTACTGAAGCTTTCTTT.

The sample holds many counts of this clonotype. The chain joins TRBV29-1 to TRBJ2-7, with D uncertain. Germline assignment: CDR1 SQVTM and CDR2 ANQGSEA. The CDR3 consists of 13 residues. V lost 2 bases and J 3 bases, leaving 11 bases between the germline ends. CDR3 bases: TGCAGCGTTGAACGGCAGGTCGGCTACGAGCAGTACTTC. It specifies CSVERQVGYEQYF.

This clonotype was seen many times. The CDR3 protein is CASTEGNTEAFF. CDR3 DNA: TGTGCCAGCACGGAAGGGAACACTGAAGCTTTCTTT. This chain uses TRBV4-2 with TRBJ1-1; D gene uncertain. The CDR3 length is 12 residues. Per the germline V gene, CDR1 is LGHNA and CDR2 is YNFKEQ. V was shortened by 7 bases and J by 1 base, with 7 bases between the two germline ends.

This clonotype was seen only a few times. This sequence joins TRBV13 and TRBJ1-1, with no clear D. V lost 6 bases and J lost 6, with 17 bases in between. This CDR3 is built from 14 residues. CDR1 and CDR2 from the germline V gene are PRHDT and FYEKMQ (reference sequence). CDR3 sequence (DNA): TGTGCCAGCAGTACAACCCCCCAGGCCCCTGAAGCTTTCTTT. Its protein is CASSTTPQAPEAFF.

Concerning this clonotype itself: The CDR3 carries no conserved terminal phenylalanine or tryptophan, so it likely arises from a read error. Because the CDR3's place on the DNA is in doubt, the DNA is left out and the CDR3 is given as listed by TCRdb. This chain joins TRBV6-1 and TRBJ2-5; the D call in the table, TRBD2, was not verified against the DNA. The CDR3 region is 14 residues in length, termini included. Germline CDR1 MNHNS, CDR2 SASEGT. CDR3 amino acids: CASSPTGTSGGAYT.

This clonotype was counted many times. The chain uses TRBV2 and TRBJ2-1; 10 bases match TRBD2. This CDR3 is built from 14 residues. Germline lookup yields CDR1 SNHLY and CDR2 FYNNEI. The junction had 5 bases not matched to a gene; V was cut back by 6 bases and J by 6 bases. The CDR3 is CASRAGGPLNEQFF. The CDR3, as DNA: TGTGCCAGCAGAGCGGGAGGGCCGCTCAATGAGCAGTTCTTC.